This is a list of T cell receptor beta chains from one sample in a study of regulatory T cells in long-lasting Graves disease. One entry per CDR3 protein results from TCRdb running MiXCR on the multiplex PCR reads. The data show roughly 260,000 distinct CDR3 sequences, roughly 18% seen once. The sample was also reused in another study, on T cells in Graves' hyperthyroidism and ophthalmopathy.

The starting material was peripheral blood mononuclear cells (PBMCs), obtained at new diagnosis, from a patient treated with antithyroid drugs. The receptors were sampled from a woman aged 30 to 39 with Graves disease. Each CDR3 is given with its conserved first and last residue. The D gene is left open where the match is weak. Size tells how often a clone was seen (once, few, many) or the class of an expanded clone, and some rows leave it out.

CDR3aa: CASSPGPELFF
CDR3nt: TGTGCCAGCAGCCCAGGCCCTGAGCTGTTTTTT
v_gene: TRBV12-3/TRBV12-4
abundance: many
j_gene: TRBJ2-2
d_gene: .

CDR3aa: CASSLGYSYNEQFF
CDR3nt: TGTGCCAGCAGCTTAGGATATTCCTACAATGAGCAGTTCTTC
v_gene: TRBV11-3
abundance: many
j_gene: TRBJ2-1
d_gene: .

CDR3aa: CASSRVGNYEQYF
CDR3nt: TGTGCCAGCAGCCGAGTGGGCAACTACGAGCAGTACTTC
v_gene: TRBV3-1
abundance: many
j_gene: TRBJ2-7
d_gene: .

CDR3aa: CASSQVLTGTFAGELFF
CDR3nt: TGCGCCAGCAGCCAAGTCCTTACGGGGACGTTCGCCGGGGAGCTGTTTTTT
v_gene: TRBV4-1
abundance: .
j_gene: TRBJ2-2
d_gene: .

CDR3aa: CASSYSRAGGPERNEQFF
CDR3nt: TGTGCCAGCAGTTACTCGAGAGCGGGGGGGCCCGAGAGGAATGAGCAGTTCTTC
v_gene: TRBV6-2/TRBV6-3
abundance: .
j_gene: TRBJ2-1
d_gene: TRBD2

CDR3aa: CASSSVGGGASDTQYF
CDR3nt: TGTGCCAGCAGCTCAGTCGGCGGGGGGGCATCAGATACGCAGTATTTT
v_gene: TRBV7-9
abundance: many
j_gene: TRBJ2-3
d_gene: TRBD2

CDR3aa: CASSQLTGGITEAFF
CDR3nt: TGCGCCAGCAGCCAATTAACAGGGGGAATCACTGAAGCTTTCTTT
v_gene: TRBV4-1
abundance: .
j_gene: TRBJ1-1
d_gene: TRBD1

CDR3aa: CSVLDGDGYTF
CDR3nt: TGCAGCGTGTTGGACGGAGATGGCTACACCTTC
v_gene: TRBV29-1
abundance: many
j_gene: TRBJ1-2
d_gene: .

CDR3aa: CASSQTGTGGTISGNTIYF
CDR3nt: TGTGCCAGCAGTCAGACCGGGACAGGGGGAACCATCTCTGGAAACACCATATATTTT
v_gene: TRBV2
abundance: many
j_gene: TRBJ1-3
d_gene: TRBD1

CDR3aa: CASSRGVGEKLFF
CDR3nt: TGTGCCAGCAGTCGAGGGGTGGGAGAAAAACTGTTTTTT
v_gene: TRBV12-3/TRBV12-4
abundance: many
j_gene: TRBJ1-4
d_gene: .

CDR3aa: CASSPGLAGELGYYNEQFF
CDR3nt: TGTGCCAGCAGCCCCGGACTAGCGGGAGAATTGGGGTACTACAATGAGCAGTTCTTC
v_gene: TRBV7-2
abundance: once
j_gene: TRBJ2-1
d_gene: TRBD2

CDR3aa: CASSLTGNEQFF
CDR3nt: TGTGCCAGCAGCTTAACGGGCAATGAGCAGTTCTTC
v_gene: TRBV7-6
abundance: many
j_gene: TRBJ2-1
d_gene: .

CDR3aa: CASSEEGQGFSEQYF
CDR3nt: TGTGCCAGCAGTGAAGAGGGACAGGGTTTTTCCGAGCAGTACTTC
v_gene: TRBV6-2/TRBV6-3
abundance: few
j_gene: TRBJ2-7
d_gene: TRBD1

CDR3aa: CASSLGGTGPYGYTF
CDR3nt: TGTGCCAGCAGCTTAGGGGGGACGGGCCCCTATGGCTACACCTTC
v_gene: TRBV7-8
abundance: many
j_gene: TRBJ1-2
d_gene: .

CDR3aa: CASSSGPGITEAFF
CDR3nt: TGTGCCAGTAGTTCGGGGCCAGGGATCACTGAAGCTTTCTTT
v_gene: TRBV19
abundance: .
j_gene: TRBJ1-1
d_gene: .

CDR3aa: CASAKEGLHGYTF
CDR3nt: TGTGCCAGCGCGAAGGAAGGGCTGCATGGCTACACCTTC
v_gene: TRBV25-1
abundance: many
j_gene: TRBJ1-2
d_gene: .

CDR3aa: CASSLWDRVNSPLHF
CDR3nt: TGTGCCAGCAGTTTATGGGACAGGGTTAATTCACCCCTCCACTTT
v_gene: TRBV27
abundance: .
j_gene: TRBJ1-6
d_gene: TRBD1

CDR3aa: CASSLGPRGGYGYTF
CDR3nt: TGCGCCAGCAGCTTGGGACCCCGAGGAGGCTATGGCTACACCTTC
v_gene: TRBV5-1
abundance: .
j_gene: TRBJ1-2
d_gene: .

CDR3aa: CASSVSRVETDTQYF
CDR3nt: TGTGCCAGCAGTGTGTCGCGTGTGGAGACAGATACGCAGTATTTT
v_gene: TRBV2
abundance: many
j_gene: TRBJ2-3
d_gene: .

CDR3aa: CASSYYPGGQDYGYTF
CDR3nt: TGTGCCAGCAGTTACTATCCGGGGGGGCAAGACTATGGCTACACCTTC
v_gene: TRBV6-5
abundance: many
j_gene: TRBJ1-2
d_gene: .

CDR3aa: CASSLSWGTGELFF
CDR3nt: TGTGCCAGCAGCTTAAGTTGGGGCACCGGGGAGCTGTTTTTT
v_gene: TRBV7-9
abundance: many
j_gene: TRBJ2-2
d_gene: .

CDR3aa: CASGGQGPEKLFF
CDR3nt: TGTGCCAGCGGGGGACAGGGGCCGGAAAAACTGTTTTTT
v_gene: TRBV12-3/TRBV12-4
abundance: many
j_gene: TRBJ1-4
d_gene: TRBD1

CDR3aa: CASRETRETQYF
CDR3nt: TGTGCCAGCAGGGAGACACGAGAGACCCAGTACTTC
v_gene: TRBV7-9
abundance: many
j_gene: TRBJ2-5
d_gene: .

CDR3aa: CSASPGASGGAGYNGAQYF
CDR3nt: TGCAGTGCTTCTCCCGGGGCTAGCGGGGGAGCGGGTTACAATGGGGCCCAGTACTTC
v_gene: TRBV20-1
abundance: many
j_gene: TRBJ2-5
d_gene: TRBD2

CDR3aa: CASRIAGLGDSPLHF
CDR3nt: TGTGCCAGCAGGATCGCGGGGTTAGGGGATTCACCCCTCCACTTT
v_gene: TRBV27
abundance: few
j_gene: TRBJ1-6
d_gene: .

CDR3aa: CASSFPGELFF
CDR3nt: TGTGCCAGCAGTTTCCCCGGGGAGCTGTTTTTT
v_gene: TRBV12-3/TRBV12-4
abundance: many
j_gene: TRBJ2-2
d_gene: .

CDR3aa: CASSQTGTTDTQYF
CDR3nt: TGTGCCAGCAGCCAGACAGGGACCACAGATACGCAGTATTTT
v_gene: TRBV27
abundance: many
j_gene: TRBJ2-3
d_gene: TRBD1

CDR3aa: CASSRGTNQPQHF
CDR3nt: TGTGCCAGCAGCCGTGGGACAAATCAGCCCCAGCATTTT
v_gene: TRBV11-2
abundance: many
j_gene: TRBJ1-5
d_gene: .

CDR3aa: CASSPPLGAGGASYEQYF
CDR3nt: TGTGCCAGCAGCCCCCCATTAGGAGCGGGGGGGGCATCCTACGAGCAGTACTTC
v_gene: TRBV7-2
abundance: many
j_gene: TRBJ2-7
d_gene: TRBD2

CDR3aa: CSATTGGNTIYF
CDR3nt: TGCAGTGCTACGACAGGTGGAAACACCATATATTTT
v_gene: TRBV20-1
abundance: many
j_gene: TRBJ1-3
d_gene: .

CDR3aa: CASSLQGVGGYTF
CDR3nt: TGCGCCAGCAGCCTCCAGGGAGTGGGTGGCTACACCTTC
v_gene: TRBV5-1
abundance: many
j_gene: TRBJ1-2
d_gene: .

CDR3aa: CASTQSGRAYEQYF
CDR3nt: TGTGCCAGCACCCAATCAGGCAGGGCCTACGAGCAGTACTTC
v_gene: TRBV2
abundance: many
j_gene: TRBJ2-7
d_gene: .

CDR3aa: CASSPDLAGASYF
CDR3nt: TGCGCCAGCAGCCCGGACCTAGCGGGGGCTTCGTACTTC
v_gene: TRBV5-1
abundance: many
j_gene: TRBJ2-5
d_gene: TRBD2

CDR3aa: CASRPRLGGEETQYF
CDR3nt: TGCGCCAGCAGGCCGCGGTTGGGAGGGGAAGAGACCCAGTACTTC
v_gene: TRBV5-1
abundance: few
j_gene: TRBJ2-5
d_gene: TRBD2

CDR3aa: CASSFGGGFEAFF
CDR3nt: TGTGCCAGCAGTTTCGGCGGGGGATTTGAAGCTTTCTTT
v_gene: TRBV12-3/TRBV12-4
abundance: many
j_gene: TRBJ1-1
d_gene: .

CDR3aa: CASSQTPGQGTIYF
CDR3nt: TGCGCCAGCAGCCAGACTCCGGGACAGGGAACCATATATTTT
v_gene: TRBV4-1
abundance: .
j_gene: TRBJ1-3
d_gene: TRBD1

CDR3aa: CASRPTGDSNQPQHF
CDR3nt: TGTGCCAGCAGACCGACAGGGGACAGCAATCAGCCCCAGCATTTT
v_gene: TRBV6-1
abundance: many
j_gene: TRBJ1-5
d_gene: TRBD1

CDR3aa: CSAQNSWGTEAFF
CDR3nt: TGCAGCGCCCAAAACTCATGGGGGACTGAAGCTTTCTTT
v_gene: TRBV29-1
abundance: many
j_gene: TRBJ1-1
d_gene: .

CDR3aa: CASSIGAGASGETQYF
CDR3nt: TGTGCCAGTAGTATAGGAGCGGGGGCCTCAGGGGAGACCCAGTACTTC
v_gene: TRBV19
abundance: .
j_gene: TRBJ2-5
d_gene: TRBD2

CDR3aa: CASSPSLVLENTEAFF
CDR3nt: TGTGCCAGCAGCCCTAGCTTAGTATTGGAGAACACTGAAGCTTTCTTT
v_gene: TRBV7-9
abundance: many
j_gene: TRBJ1-1
d_gene: .

CDR3aa: CASSFLGGFPLTQVPDTQYF
CDR3nt: TGTGCCAGCAGCTTCTTAGGTGGATTCCCCTTAACCCAGGTCCCAGATACGCAGTATTTT
v_gene: TRBV7-2
abundance: many
j_gene: TRBJ2-3
d_gene: .

CDR3aa: CASSPGTGDTLSGYTF
CDR3nt: TGTGCCAGCAGTCCCGGGACAGGGGATACACTCAGTGGCTACACCTTC
v_gene: TRBV12-3/TRBV12-4
abundance: many
j_gene: TRBJ1-2
d_gene: TRBD1

CDR3aa: CASSLLGYEQYF
CDR3nt: TGTGCCAGCAGTTTATTAGGGTACGAGCAGTACTTC
v_gene: TRBV27
abundance: many
j_gene: TRBJ2-7
d_gene: .

CDR3aa: CASSLEGVWADTQYF
CDR3nt: TGTGCCAGCAGCTTAGAAGGTGTATGGGCAGATACGCAGTATTTT
v_gene: TRBV7-2
abundance: many
j_gene: TRBJ2-3
d_gene: .

CDR3aa: CASSHRTGITEAFF
CDR3nt: TGTGCCAGCAGCCACCGGACAGGGATCACTGAAGCTTTCTTT
v_gene: TRBV3-1
abundance: many
j_gene: TRBJ1-1
d_gene: TRBD1

CDR3aa: CASSTRQGAGIIGSPLHF
CDR3nt: TGTGCCAGCAGCACCAGACAGGGGGCCGGGATAATAGGTTCACCCCTCCACTTT
v_gene: TRBV7-2
abundance: many
j_gene: TRBJ1-6
d_gene: TRBD1

CDR3aa: CASSLVPPFRGTDTQYF
CDR3nt: TGTGCCAGCAGCTTAGTCCCCCCCTTCAGGGGCACAGATACGCAGTATTTT
v_gene: TRBV7-9
abundance: many
j_gene: TRBJ2-3
d_gene: .

CDR3aa: CASSLSGAEGDTQYF
CDR3nt: TGTGCCAGCAGTTTATCGGGGGCCGAAGGAGATACGCAGTATTTT
v_gene: TRBV12-3/TRBV12-4
abundance: many
j_gene: TRBJ2-3
d_gene: .

CDR3aa: CASSALVGSSGGYTF
CDR3nt: TGTGCCAGCAGCGCGCTCGTTGGGTCTTCTGGTGGCTACACCTTC
v_gene: TRBV9
abundance: .
j_gene: TRBJ1-2
d_gene: .

CDR3aa: CSARDLQDTFYGYTF
CDR3nt: TGCAGTGCTAGAGATCTTCAGGACACCTTCTATGGCTACACCTTC
v_gene: TRBV20-1
abundance: .
j_gene: TRBJ1-2
d_gene: .

CDR3aa: CSGWRGGGETQYF
CDR3nt: TGCAGTGGTTGGCGGGGGGGCGGAGAGACCCAGTACTTC
v_gene: TRBV20-1
abundance: many
j_gene: TRBJ2-5
d_gene: TRBD2